The following is a T cell receptor (beta chain) sequence with its context. Its antigen remains unidentified. The CDR3 sequence is 14 residues long. Germline V lookup: CDR1 SGHAT, CDR2 FQNNGV. V shed 6 bases and J 7 bases; nucleotides not matched to a gene: 7. PCR was performed using 60 Vbeta and 13 Jbeta primers. Measured with immunoSEQ multiplex PCR; TCRdb has only the in-frame clones, and not every one. The data show approximately 100,000 clones, and the top ten clones hold 3.5%. This entry is derived from a study of cytomegalovirus exposure and HLA in healthy donors. Study results and caveats: Several V segments, TRBV6-2 and TRBV6-3 among them, could not be told apart and were dropped.

The chain links TRBV11-2 to TRBJ2-5; the match to TRBD2 covers 11 bases. This TCR derives from a man aged 40-55 years in good health and CMV-seronegative. Sequencing was done on a sample of PBMCs. The CDR3 DNA reads as TGTGCCAGCAGGGCCACTAGCGGGAGAGGGACCCAGTACTTC. This translates into CASRATSGRGTQYF.